These T cell receptor beta chains were read from a single sample in a study of cytomegalovirus exposure and HLA in healthy donors. Assay: immunoSEQ multiplex PCR; the TCRdb copy retains only in-frame clones and omits some. The profile covers some 92,000 clones, with more than 60% appearing a single time and roughly 11% taken by the ten largest. The sample taken for sequencing was PBMCs. The receptors were gathered from a man aged 18 to 29 in good health and CMV-seropositive. The CDR3 runs from the conserved cysteine through the conserved F or W. Fields, in order: clone size, V gene, D gene, J gene, CDR3 DNA, CDR3 protein. The D gene is left open where the match is weak. Clone size appears in some rows only: once, few, many, or a class for an expanded clone.

>once|TRBV4-1|NA|TRBJ1-2
TGCGCCAGCAGCCAAGAAGCCTCCTGGGGCAGCGCTAACTATGGCTACACCTTC
CASSQEASWGSANYGYTF
>NA|TRBV5-6|NA|TRBJ1-2
TGTGCCAGCAGCTTGCCCACGACAGCCTCCTATGGCTACACCTTC
CASSLPTTASYGYTF
>NA|TRBV6-1|NA|TRBJ1-2
TGTGCCAGCAGTGAAGTTGCGGAACCCTACTATGGCTACACCTTC
CASSEVAEPYYGYTF
>NA|TRBV30|NA|TRBJ1-3
TGTGCCTGGAAACGGGATTACTCTGGAAACACCATATATTTT
CAWKRDYSGNTIYF
>NA|TRBV5-1|NA|TRBJ2-1
TGCGCCAGCAGCCCACTAGCCCCTATGGGCAATGAGCAGTTCTTC
CASSPLAPMGNEQFF
>NA|TRBV4-1|TRBD1|TRBJ2-1
TGCGCCAGCAGCCAACCGACAGGGAAGAATGAGCAGTTCTTC
CASSQPTGKNEQFF
>NA|TRBV6-1|NA|TRBJ1-2
TGTGCCAGCAGTGAAGCGGCAGGGATCAGCTATGGCTACACCTTC
CASSEAAGISYGYTF
>NA|TRBV2|TRBD1|TRBJ1-4
TGTGCCAGCAGTTGGACAGGGGGAGTAGAAAAACTGTTTTTT
CASSWTGGVEKLFF
>NA|TRBV7-9|TRBD1|TRBJ2-3
TGTGCCAGCAGCCGGACAGGTAGCACAGATACGCAGTATTTT
CASSRTGSTDTQYF
>NA|TRBV5-1|TRBD2|TRBJ2-1
TGCGCCAGCAGCTCCACTAGCGGGGGTTACCGGGTGTGGGCCTACAATGAGCAGTTCTTC
CASSSTSGGYRVWAYNEQFF
>NA|TRBV7-9|NA|TRBJ1-5
TGTTCCAGCAGCTTAGTGGGGGGGCCCCAGCATTTT
CSSSLVGGPQHF
>NA|TRBV9|NA|TRBJ1-1
TGTGCCAGCAGCCCAGTGAACACTGAAGCTTTCTTT
CASSPVNTEAFF
>NA|TRBV11-2|NA|TRBJ2-1
TGTGCCAGCAGCTTAGATCCCAGGTTTGAGCAGTTCTTC
CASSLDPRFEQFF
>NA|TRBV30|TRBD2|TRBJ2-6
TGTGCCTGGAGTTTCACGGGAGGAGCCTCTGGGGCCAACGTCCTGACTTTC
CAWSFTGGASGANVLTF
>NA|TRBV9|TRBD1|TRBJ2-7
TGTGCCAGCAGCGTAGGAGACAGGGTGAACGAGCAGTACTTC
CASSVGDRVNEQYF
>NA|TRBV5-1|NA|TRBJ2-7
TGCGCCAGCAGCCCCCCGGACGCGGGCGACGAGCAGTACTTC
CASSPPDAGDEQYF
>NA|TRBV9|TRBD2|TRBJ2-2
TGTGCCAGCAGCGTCCAAGCGGGGGGTACGACCGGGGAGCTGTTTTTT
CASSVQAGGTTGELFF
>NA|TRBV28|NA|TRBJ1-1
TGTGCCAGCAGTCTCTACGACAGGAACACTGAAGCTTTCTTT
CASSLYDRNTEAFF
>NA|TRBV11-2|TRBD1|TRBJ2-7
TGTGCCAGCAGCACTGGGACAGGACCATACGAGCAGTACTTC
CASSTGTGPYEQYF
>NA|TRBV7-3|TRBD2|TRBJ2-1
TGTGCCAGCAGCTTAGATCATGCGGGGGGCGACTCGAGGCAGTTCTTC
CASSLDHAGGDSRQFF
>few|TRBV5-5|TRBD1|TRBJ1-1
TGTGCCAGCAGCTACTTCTTCAGGGGGCAGAACACTGAAGCTTTCTTT
CASSYFFRGQNTEAFF
>NA|TRBV10-2|TRBD2|TRBJ2-7
TGCGCCAGCAGCCAGGAGCGGGGGGGCGGTTACGAGCAGTACTTC
CASSQERGGGYEQYF
>few|TRBV5-1|TRBD2|TRBJ2-1
TGCGCCAGCAGCTTAGAGAGCGGGGGTAACAATGAGCAGTTCTTC
CASSLESGGNNEQFF
>NA|TRBV5-1|TRBD2|TRBJ2-3
TGCGCCAGCAGCTTGGGTAGCGGGGGGTACACAGATACGCAGTATTTT
CASSLGSGGYTDTQYF
>NA|TRBV7-6|TRBD1|TRBJ2-2
TGTGCCAGCAGCTCCACCCAGGGGGCGGTCACCGGGGAGCTGTTTTTT
CASSSTQGAVTGELFF
>NA|TRBV7-9|NA|TRBJ2-2
TGTGCCAGCAGGCCTCAGGGGACCACCGGGGAGCTGTTTTTT
CASRPQGTTGELFF
>NA|TRBV6-1|NA|TRBJ2-4
TGTGCCAGCAGTGTCAGTAAAGTTCCGGGCATTCAGTACTTC
CASSVSKVPGIQYF
>once|TRBV29-1|TRBD1|TRBJ2-7
TGCAGCGGTCGACAGGGCTACGAGCAGTACTTC
CSGRQGYEQYF
>NA|TRBV27|NA|TRBJ1-5
TGTGCCAGCAGTCCCGGTGCCGGCAATCAGCCCCAGCATTTT
CASSPGAGNQPQHF
>NA|TRBV5-4|NA|TRBJ1-3
TGTGCCAGCAGCCCCGGGGTCTCTGGAAACACCATATATTTT
CASSPGVSGNTIYF
>NA|TRBV6-6|NA|TRBJ1-5
TGTGCCAGCAGGAGGGATTATAGCAATCAGCCCCAGCATTTT
CASRRDYSNQPQHF
>NA|TRBV11-2|NA|TRBJ2-6
TGTGCCAGCAGCTTCCTGACTAGCTCTGGGGCCAACGTCCTGACTTTC
CASSFLTSSGANVLTF
>NA|TRBV5-6|TRBD1|TRBJ2-2
TGTGCCAGCAGCCCCCTAAACAGGGGTCACGGGGAGCTGTTTTTT
CASSPLNRGHGELFF
>few|TRBV19|TRBD1|TRBJ2-4
TGTGCCAGTAGCATCGTCGGACAGGCGGAATTAGCCAAAAACATTCAGTACTTC
CASSIVGQAELAKNIQYF
>few|TRBV9|NA|TRBJ2-1
TGTGCCAGCAGCATCGGGGACTACAATGAGCAGTTCTTC
CASSIGDYNEQFF
>NA|TRBV4-1|TRBD2|TRBJ2-1
TGCGCCAGCAGCTCTGGACTAGCGGGGATTTCACTAAATGAGCAGTTCTTC
CASSSGLAGISLNEQFF
>NA|TRBV7-9|NA|TRBJ2-7
TGTTCCAGCAGCTTCATTTCCTACGAGCAGTACTTC
CSSSFISYEQYF
>once|TRBV30|TRBD1|TRBJ1-2
TGTGCCTGGAGTGTGGGACAGGGGGCCTCTAGCTATGGCTACACCTTC
CAWSVGQGASSYGYTF
>NA|TRBV9|NA|TRBJ2-5
TGTGCCAGCAGTCCAGGGTCCGAGACCCAGTACTTC
CASSPGSETQYF
>once|TRBV6-6|TRBD1|TRBJ2-7
TGTGCCAGCAGTGACCAACCCGGGACAGGGCGGTACTTC
CASSDQPGTGRYF
>NA|TRBV18|NA|TRBJ2-3
TGTGCCAGCGACGTAGTAGGAGGCTACACAGATACGCAGTATTTT
CASDVVGGYTDTQYF
>NA|TRBV5-1|TRBD1|TRBJ2-1
TGCGCCAGCAGCTTGACCGGACAGGGAACGGAGTACCGATTAGGGCATACAACACACAATGAGCAGTTCTTC
CASSLTGQGTEYRLGHTTHNEQFF
>NA|TRBV2|NA|TRBJ1-5
TGTGCCAGCAGTGAAACCACAGGCAATCAGCCCCAGCATTTT
CASSETTGNQPQHF
>NA|TRBV2|NA|TRBJ1-6
TGTGCCAGCACATTCACACCCGATAATTCACCCCTCCACTTT
CASTFTPDNSPLHF
>NA|TRBV27|NA|TRBJ2-5
TGTGCCAGCAGTTTATTGACAACTGGACGGCCGAGGGAGGCCCAGTACTTC
CASSLLTTGRPREAQYF
>few|TRBV28|TRBD1|TRBJ1-3
TGTGCCGGATCAACCGGGACAGGGTTTGGAAACACCATATATTTT
CAGSTGTGFGNTIYF
>once|TRBV27|NA|TRBJ1-5
TGTGCCAGCAGTTTACTCAGGGGTGGGCAGCCCCAGCATTTT
CASSLLRGGQPQHF
>NA|TRBV19|TRBD1|TRBJ2-2
TGTGCCAGTGGACCCGGGACAGAGAACACCGGGGAGCTGTTTTTT
CASGPGTENTGELFF
>few|TRBV7-8|NA|TRBJ2-2
TGTGCCAGCAGCTTAGATAGCGGATACACCGGGGAGCTGTTTTTT
CASSLDSGYTGELFF
>NA|TRBV5-4|NA|TRBJ2-6
TGTGCCAGCAGCTTGAGATCGGGTTCCGGGGCCAACGTCCTGACTTTC
CASSLRSGSGANVLTF
>NA|TRBV25-1|TRBD1|TRBJ2-7
TGTGCCAGCAGTGCAGACAGGGGGGAGGGGGGCGAGCAGTACTTC
CASSADRGEGGEQYF
>NA|TRBV27|NA|TRBJ2-1
TGTGCCAGCAGTTTCGGACAGGGAGGGTACAATGAGCAGTTCTTC
CASSFGQGGYNEQFF
>NA|TRBV5-1|NA|TRBJ1-5
TGCGCCAGCAGCTTGCGCGGACTGGGTAGCAATCAGCCCCAGCATTTT
CASSLRGLGSNQPQHF
>NA|TRBV30|TRBD2|TRBJ2-1
TGTGCCTGGGGACTAGCGAGGAATGAGCAGTTCTTC
CAWGLARNEQFF